A selection of T cell receptor beta chains follows, all from one sample in a study of OX40 agonist ivuxolimab in advanced cancers. Profiled with immunoSEQ multiplex PCR; TCRdb holds only in-frame clones, not every one. This sample has 55,000 to 70,000 clones; approximately 90% occur once, and the top ten carry around 1.1%. This sample comprised CD4+ or CD8+ T cells sorted from blood, obtained in a trial of the OX40 agonist ivuxolimab. The receptor source for this set is an adult with an advanced solid tumor such as melanoma, head and neck, liver or kidney cancer. Each CDR3 is given with its conserved first and last residue. A D gene is named only where the DNA matches it firmly. Clone sizes are given selectively: once, few, many, or a class where the clone is expanded.

cdr3_nt cdr3_aa j_call d_call v_call cdr3_length clone_size
TGTGCCAGCGCGTGGGGCACCCCAAGCAATCAGCCCCAGCATTTT CASAWGTPSNQPQHF TRBJ1-5 - TRBV6-4 15 -
TGTGCCAGCAGCCCACTAGATGTAGGAGAGGGAGCAACTAATGAAAAACTGTTTTTT CASSPLDVGEGATNEKLFF TRBJ1-4 - TRBV4-2 19 -
TGCGCCAGCAGCCAAGAAAAAAGGGGGAGGGGTGGCACTGAAGCTTTCTTT CASSQEKRGRGGTEAFF TRBJ1-1 - TRBV4-1 17 -
TGTGCTAGTGGTTTGGTACGGAGCGGGGGGGCGGTAGGAGATACGCAGTATTTT CASGLVRSGGAVGDTQYF TRBJ2-3 TRBD2 TRBV12-5 18 -
TGCGCCAGCAGCTTGGCGTCGGGACAGACCTACGAGCAGTACTTC CASSLASGQTYEQYF TRBJ2-7 TRBD1 TRBV5-1 15 -
TGCACCAGCAGCCAAGATAGCGGGGGCCGGTCCGATGGCTACACCTTC CTSSQDSGGRSDGYTF TRBJ1-2 - TRBV1 16 -
TGTGCCTGTGGGCGGGGACAGGGTAATGAAAAACTGTTTTTT CACGRGQGNEKLFF TRBJ1-4 TRBD1 TRBV30 14 -
TGTGCCAGCAGCTTGCTGGTAGGGCACTACGAGCAGTACTTC CASSLLVGHYEQYF TRBJ2-7 - TRBV5-4 14 -
TGTGCCAGCAGTGTAACAGGGTCTAATTCACCCCTCCACTTT CASSVTGSNSPLHF TRBJ1-6 - TRBV2 14 few
TGTGCCAGCAGCACTTTAAGCCTCGGGGAGCTGTTTTTT CASSTLSLGELFF TRBJ2-2 - TRBV9 13 once
TGCAGCGTTGAAGAGGCAGGGGGACACATTCAGTACTTC CSVEEAGGHIQYF TRBJ2-4 TRBD1 TRBV29-1 13 -
TGTGCCAGCAGCTTAGATATAGCGGGGGGATCCCGAGAGACCCAGTACTTC CASSLDIAGGSRETQYF TRBJ2-5 TRBD2 TRBV11-2 17 -
TGTGCCATCGCCCAGGACAAATACGAGCAGTACTTC CAIAQDKYEQYF TRBJ2-7 - TRBV10-3 12 -
TGTGCCAGCAGCTTACGACGGAATCAGCCCCAGCATTTT CASSLRRNQPQHF TRBJ1-5 - TRBV7-2 13 once
TGTGCCAGCAGCAGGGACAGGGGCGAGCAGTACTTC CASSRDRGEQYF TRBJ2-7 TRBD1 TRBV7-9 12 -
TGCGCCAGCCGAAGTGGGGGGGTCCGAGATACGCAGTATTTT CASRSGGVRDTQYF TRBJ2-3 TRBD2 TRBV5-1 14 -
TGTGCCAGCAGCCCCCTCGAGGGCGGGGGGTCCCTCGAGCAGTACTTC CASSPLEGGGSLEQYF TRBJ2-7 TRBD2 TRBV4-2 16 -
TGCGCCAGCAGCCAAGATCTGGGGACCACCTACAATGAGCAGTTCTTC CASSQDLGTTYNEQFF TRBJ2-1 - TRBV4-1 16 -
TGTGCCAGCACCCGGTCATCCGGGGAAAAACTGTTTTTT CASTRSSGEKLFF TRBJ1-4 - TRBV6-1 13 -
TGTGCCAGCTCACCGCCCGGGGGCCTACTGAACACTGAAGCTTTCTTT CASSPPGGLLNTEAFF TRBJ1-1 - TRBV18 16 -
TGTGCCAGCAGCGCGACTAGGTCTTCACCCCTCCACTTT CASSATRSSPLHF TRBJ1-6 - TRBV11-2 13 -
TGTGCCAGCTCACAAAATTCAATCAGGGGGGATAATTCACCCCTCTACTTT CASSQNSIRGDNSPLYF TRBJ1-6 TRBD1 TRBV18 17 -
TGCGCCAGCAGCTTCGAAAGACAGAACAATTCACCCCTCCACTTT CASSFERQNNSPLHF TRBJ1-6 - TRBV5-1 15 -
TGCGCCAGCAGCGTCCGAACCGGGACAGGGACCTACGAGCAGTACTTC CASSVRTGTGTYEQYF TRBJ2-7 TRBD1 TRBV4-1 16 -
TGTGCCAGCAGTGAAGCGGATGCGTCCCCCCAGTACTTC CASSEADASPQYF TRBJ2-5 - TRBV6-1 13 -
TGTGCCAGCAGCTTGGCGTGGGCAGGGGACACCGGGGAGCTGTTTTTT CASSLAWAGDTGELFF TRBJ2-2 - TRBV5-4 16 -
TGTGCCAGCAGCCGCCCCCCCCGGGGAGGGCAGCCCCAGCATTTT CASSRPPRGGQPQHF TRBJ1-5 - TRBV13 15 once
TGTGCCAGCAGTGAAGGGTATCGCGAAAAACTGTTTTTT CASSEGYREKLFF TRBJ1-4 - TRBV6-1 13 -
TGTGCCTGGAGCCAAGGACGAGGGGGGCAGTTCTTC CAWSQGRGGQFF TRBJ2-1 - TRBV30 12 -
TGTGTCAGAAGCTCCCGGGAAGGGAAGGACTATGGCTACACCTTC CVRSSREGKDYGYTF TRBJ1-2 - TRBV7-5 15 -
TGTGCCAGCAGCTTATCGGCTGTTGAAAAACTGTTTTTT CASSLSAVEKLFF TRBJ1-4 - TRBV7-9 13 -
TGTGCCAGCAGCTTCGGGACAGGCCGGGAACAGCCCCAGCATTTT CASSFGTGREQPQHF TRBJ1-5 TRBD1 TRBV7-9 15 -
TGTGCCAGCAGCGTAGGCCGGCCCGGGGGCTACGAGCAGTACTTC CASSVGRPGGYEQYF TRBJ2-7 - TRBV2 15 -
TGTGCCAGCCGACACGGGGCAGGGGGCCCCAAGCAGTACGAGCAGTACTTC CASRHGAGGPKQYEQYF TRBJ2-7 TRBD1 TRBV2 17 -
TGTGCCAGCAGCCTCGGGACTCGGACCGGGGAGCTGTTTTTT CASSLGTRTGELFF TRBJ2-2 - TRBV11-3 14 -
TGTGCCAGCAGCCTTTTAGGCGGGGTAGGAGAGACCCAGTACTTC CASSLLGGVGETQYF TRBJ2-5 - TRBV27 15 -
TGCGCCAGCGGCGGGACAGGATCGCAAGCTTTCTTT CASGGTGSQAFF TRBJ1-1 TRBD1 TRBV10-1 12 -
TGTGCCAGCAGTGTTAGCGGGGGGGATCAAGAGACCCAGTACTTC CASSVSGGDQETQYF TRBJ2-5 TRBD2 TRBV2 15 -
TGTGCCAGTACTACAAACTATGGCTACACCTTC CASTTNYGYTF TRBJ1-2 - TRBV19 11 -
TGTGCCAGCAGTCGAACAGGGAGGGGTGGCTACACCTTC CASSRTGRGGYTF TRBJ1-2 - TRBV6-5 13 few
TGTGCCAGCAGCCCTCCCTCGACAGGGAGAGAGACCCAGTACTTC CASSPPSTGRETQYF TRBJ2-5 TRBD1 TRBV6-5 15 -
TGTGCCATACAGGGTGACTATGGCTACACCTTC CAIQGDYGYTF TRBJ1-2 - TRBV11-2 11 -
TGTGCTAGTGGTTTGTCGTCCCGGGACAGATACACCGGGGAGCTGTTTTTT CASGLSSRDRYTGELFF TRBJ2-2 TRBD1 TRBV12-5 17 -
TGTGCCAGTAGACCGACAAGCTCTGGGGCCAACGTCCTGACTTTC CASRPTSSGANVLTF TRBJ2-6 - TRBV19 15 -
TGTGCCAGCAGTAAGGACAGAGGGTGGGGTTCACCCCTCCACTTT CASSKDRGWGSPLHF TRBJ1-6 - TRBV6-5 15 -
TGCGCCAGCAGCTTGGGCGGACAGGTGGGAAACACTGAAGCTTTCTTT CASSLGGQVGNTEAFF TRBJ1-1 TRBD1 TRBV5-1 16 -
TGTGCCAGCTCACCTGACGTCATGAACGCTGAAGCTTTCTTT CASSPDVMNAEAFF TRBJ1-1 - TRBV18 14 -
TGTGCCAGCAGGAGGACAGAGGGCGGCTACACCTTC CASRRTEGGYTF TRBJ1-2 - TRBV6-1 12 -
TGTGCCAGCAGTTCCCCGTCCCGGGGTTTTCATCAGCCCCAGCATTTT CASSSPSRGFHQPQHF TRBJ1-5 - TRBV28 16 -
TGTGCCAGCTCACCTTCGGTCGACAGAAATTCACCCCTCCACTTT CASSPSVDRNSPLHF TRBJ1-6 - TRBV18 15 once
TGTGCCAGCAGCCAAAGGGGGCTGGGTGATGGCTACACCTTC CASSQRGLGDGYTF TRBJ1-2 TRBD1 TRBV7-8 14 -
TGTGCCAGCTCACCAAACACCCGTTCGGGCGGTGCCTACGAGCAGTACTTC CASSPNTRSGGAYEQYF TRBJ2-7 - TRBV18 17 -